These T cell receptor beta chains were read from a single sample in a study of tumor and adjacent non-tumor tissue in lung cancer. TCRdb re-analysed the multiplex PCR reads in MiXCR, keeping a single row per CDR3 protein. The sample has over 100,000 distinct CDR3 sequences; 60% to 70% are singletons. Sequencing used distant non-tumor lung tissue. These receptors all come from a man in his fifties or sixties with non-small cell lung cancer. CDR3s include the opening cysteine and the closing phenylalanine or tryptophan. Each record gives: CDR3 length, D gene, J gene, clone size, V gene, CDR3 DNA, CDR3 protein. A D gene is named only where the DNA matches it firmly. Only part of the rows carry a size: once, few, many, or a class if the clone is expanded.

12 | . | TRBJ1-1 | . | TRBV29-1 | TGCAGCGTTGTGGCGGAGAGGCCTGAAGCTTTCTTT | CSVVAERPEAFF
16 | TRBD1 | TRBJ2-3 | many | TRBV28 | TGTGCCAGCACCTTCGCCGGGACAGGGGGGCGAGATACGCAGTATTTT | CASTFAGTGGRDTQYF
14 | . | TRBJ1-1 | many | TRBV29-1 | TGCAGCGTTGAATGGGGGAGGGGTACCACTGAAGCTTTCTTT | CSVEWGRGTTEAFF
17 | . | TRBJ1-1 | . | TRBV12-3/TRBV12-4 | TGTGCTAGTACCCGCACCAGAGGGATAGGGCCGAACACTGAAGCTTTCTTT | CASTRTRGIGPNTEAFF
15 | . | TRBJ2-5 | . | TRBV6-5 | TGTGCCAGCAGCCTACGGACACGGTTGCAGGAGACCCAGTACTTC | CASSLRTRLQETQYF
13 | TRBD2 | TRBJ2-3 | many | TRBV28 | TGTGCCAGCCACCCGGGAGGCTCAGATACGCAGTATTTT | CASHPGGSDTQYF
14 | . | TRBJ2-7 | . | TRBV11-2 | TGTGCCAGCAGCTTGGGCGGACACTCCTACGAGCAGTACTTC | CASSLGGHSYEQYF
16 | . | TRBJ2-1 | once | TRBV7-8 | TGTGCCAGCAGCGACTCGGGCTCGAGCTCCTACGATGAGCAGTTCTTC | CASSDSGSSSYDEQFF
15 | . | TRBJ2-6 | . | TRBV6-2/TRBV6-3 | TGTGCCAGCAGTCACGCCCGGTCTGGGGCCAACATCCTGACTTTC | CASSHARSGANILTF
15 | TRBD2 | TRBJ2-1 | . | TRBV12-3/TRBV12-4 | TGTACCAGCACACGGACTAGTGGGAGTCCCAATGAGCAGTTCTTC | CTSTRTSGSPNEQFF
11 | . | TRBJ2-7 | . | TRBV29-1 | TGCAGCGTCAAAACCCCAAGGGGGCAGTACTTC | CSVKTPRGQYF
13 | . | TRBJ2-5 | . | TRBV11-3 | TGTGCCAGCAGCATGTACACCACAGGGACCCAGTACTTC | CASSMYTTGTQYF
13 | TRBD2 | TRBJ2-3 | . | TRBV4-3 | TGCGTCAGCAGCGCAAGCCGGGAGGATATGCAGTATTTT | CVSSASREDMQYF
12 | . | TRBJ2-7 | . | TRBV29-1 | TGCAGTGTTGAAGACTATCACTACGAGAAGTACTTC | CSVEDYHYEKYF
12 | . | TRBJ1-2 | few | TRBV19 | TGTGCCAGTAGTATCGAAAACTATGGCTACACCTTC | CASSIENYGYTF
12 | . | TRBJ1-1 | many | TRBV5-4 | TGTGCCAGCAGCTTGGTAAACACTGAAGCTTTCTTT | CASSLVNTEAFF
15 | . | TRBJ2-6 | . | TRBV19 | TGTGCCAGTAGTACCCGAAACTCTGGGGCCAACGTCCTGACTTTC | CASSTRNSGANVLTF
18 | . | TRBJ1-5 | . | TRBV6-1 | TGTGCCAGCAGTGAGCCAGACGGGAAGCAACGATGGAATCAGCCCCAGCATTTT | CASSEPDGKQRWNQPQHF
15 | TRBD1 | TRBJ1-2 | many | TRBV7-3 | TGTGCCAGCAGCGAAAACAGGGGACCTAACTATGGCTACACCTTC | CASSENRGPNYGYTF
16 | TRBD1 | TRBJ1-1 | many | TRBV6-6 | TGTGCCAGCAGTTACTCGGGGGACAGGTTGAACACTGAAGCTTTCTTT | CASSYSGDRLNTEAFF
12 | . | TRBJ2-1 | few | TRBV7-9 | TGTGCCAGCAGCAAGAGCGGGTACGAGCAGTTCTTC | CASSKSGYEQFF
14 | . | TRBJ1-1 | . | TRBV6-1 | TGTGCCAGCAGTGAAATGGGGGAATCCACTGAAGCTTTCTTT | CASSEMGESTEAFF
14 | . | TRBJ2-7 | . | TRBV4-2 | TGTGCCAACAGCCTCCGGGACGGTTTGTACGAGCAGTACTTC | CANSLRDGLYEQYF
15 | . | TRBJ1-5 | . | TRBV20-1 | TGCAGTGCTAGAGTGTCGAGGGGAAGCAATCAGCCCCAGCATTTT | CSARVSRGSNQPQHF
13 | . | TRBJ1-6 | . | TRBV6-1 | TGTGCCAGCAATGAGAGGTATAATTCACCCCTCCGCTTT | CASNERYNSPLRF
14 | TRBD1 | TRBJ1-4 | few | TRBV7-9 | TGTGCCAGCAGCTCAGGGACAGGGAAAGAAAAACTGTTTTTT | CASSSGTGKEKLFF
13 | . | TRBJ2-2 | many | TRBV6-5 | TGTGCCAGCATCGACAGGAACACCGGGGAGCTGTTTTTT | CASIDRNTGELFF
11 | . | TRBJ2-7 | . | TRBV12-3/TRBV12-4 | TGTGCCACAGGGCAGGGGTGTGAGCAGTACTTC | CATGQGCEQYF
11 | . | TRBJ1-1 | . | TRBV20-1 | TGCAGTACAGAGGGGAACACTGAAGCTCTCTTT | CSTEGNTEALF
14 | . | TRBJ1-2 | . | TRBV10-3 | TGTGCCATCAGTGAGGGGGGAGAGGATCACGGCTACAGCTTC | CAISEGGEDHGYSF
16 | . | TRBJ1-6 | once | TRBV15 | TGTGCCACCAGCCAAATGGGGGAAGGGGTCAATTCACCCCTCCACTTT | CATSQMGEGVNSPLHF
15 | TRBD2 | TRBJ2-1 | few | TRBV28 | TGTGCCAGCAGTGTAGCTAGCGGGTATTACAATGAGCAGTTCTTC | CASSVASGYYNEQFF